This T cell receptor beta chain is drawn from a study of T cell changes during pregnancy in multiple sclerosis. Trimming removed 1 base at V and 4 bases at J, with 22 bases between. Germline loops: CDR1 MGHRA, CDR2 YSYEKL. The CDR3 length is 18 residues. The data were produced by immunoSEQ multiplex PCR, yet TCRdb's version contains in-frame clones alone and is incomplete. The repertoire holds around 100,000 clones, 80% to 95% seen once, with approximately 3.5% in the top ten. This chain joins TRBV4-1 and TRBJ1-1; D is perhaps TRBD1 (6 bases). The sequence came from a female donor with multiple sclerosis, enrolled in a pregnancy study. The source material was peripheral blood, sampled after pregnancy. The CDR3: CASSQGPQGGQKGTEAFF. The DNA for the CDR3 is TGCGCCAGCAGCCAAGGACCTCAAGGGGGACAAAAGGGCACTGAAGCTTTCTTT.